Below are 5 T cell receptor beta chains sequenced from a single sample in a study of blood T cell repertoires in COVID-19. Clones were read by immunoSEQ multiplex PCR, and TCRdb kept only the in-frame ones, dropping some. The data show over 150,000 clones, roughly nine tenths seen once. Specimen: peripheral blood. These receptors came from a man aged 45-65 years with acute or convalescent COVID-19.

The chain is built from TRBV28 and TRBJ2-1; D unclear. Trimming cost V 5 bases and J 4 bases, with 12 bases left between them. This CDR3 has 14 amino acids. Germline CDR1 MDHEN, CDR2 SYDVKM. The CDR3 loop is CASSPAGSYNEQFF. The CDR3 bases are TGTGCCAGCAGTCCTGCCGGTAGTTACAATGAGCAGTTCTTC.

This rearrangement joins TRBV7-8 to TRBJ2-1, with D perhaps TRBD2 (5 bases). The CDR3 extends over 16 amino acids. Trimming left V 4 bases short and J 6 bases short, with 19 bases between. Germline V gene data show CDR1 as SGHVS and CDR2 as FQNEAQ. CDR3 in DNA: TGTGCCAGCAGCTCCCCTTTTGGAGGATGGGCCAATGAGCAGTTCTTC. Its protein product is CASSSPFGGWANEQFF.

This clone was seen a handful of times. The V and J genes are TRBV7-8 and TRBJ2-2, with 10 bases identical to TRBD2. The CDR3 is 15 amino acids. J gave up 6 bases and V 3 bases, and 4 bases lay outside the gene matches. The germline gives CDR1 SGHVS, CDR2 FQNEAQ. The CDR3 bases are TGTGCCAGCAGCTTGAACCTAGCGGGAGCCGGGGAGCTGTTTTTT. This codes for CASSLNLAGAGELFF.

This chain joins TRBV5-1 and TRBJ1-1; TRBD1 is a possible D gene (5 bases). The ends were cut back, 1 base at V and 1 base at J, with 11 bases in the middle. Per germline, CDR1 SGHRS and CDR2 YFSETQ. CDR3 length: 15 residues. The CDR3: CASSLIGQTNTEAFF. The CDR3 nucleotides are TGCGCCAGCAGCTTGATTGGACAAACGAACACTGAAGCTTTCTTT.

The chain uses TRBV15 and TRBJ1-5, with D maybe TRBD1 (6 bases). With 0 bases removed from V and 5 bases from J, the gap between germline ends came to 11 bases. The V gene's germline CDR1 is LNHNV and CDR2 YYDKDF (reference sequence). The CDR3 contains 15 residues. The CDR3 DNA reads TGTGCCACCAGCAGAGACAGGGGCACCTATCAGCCCCAGCATTTT. Translated: CATSRDRGTYQPQHF.